A selection of T cell receptor beta chains follows, all from one sample in a study of control samples from healthy donors and cancer patients. Using immunoSEQ multiplex PCR, the repertoire was profiled, and TCRdb retains in-frame clones only, with some absent. The data contain 200,000 or so clones, 91% of them singletons. Sequencing was performed on blood. The receptor source for this set is a man between 25 and 39 years old in good health. The CDR3 runs from the conserved cysteine through the conserved F or W. Fields, in order: clone size, J gene, V gene, D gene, CDR3 length, CDR3 protein, CDR3 DNA. A D gene is named only where the DNA matches it firmly. Size is stated for part of the rows, as once, few or many counts, or as a class when the clone is expanded.

abundance: .; j_gene: TRBJ2-7; v_gene: TRBV27; d_gene: .; len: 14; CDR3aa: CASKTGERVDEQYF; CDR3nt: TGTGCCAGCAAGACCGGGGAGAGGGTGGACGAGCAGTACTTC
abundance: .; j_gene: TRBJ2-5; v_gene: TRBV4-2; d_gene: TRBD2; len: 17; CDR3aa: CASSQDPSGEGKETQYF; CDR3nt: TGTGCCAGCAGCCAAGATCCTAGCGGGGAGGGGAAAGAGACCCAGTACTTC
abundance: .; j_gene: TRBJ1-6; v_gene: TRBV7-9; d_gene: .; len: 14; CDR3aa: CASDSDRGVSPLHF; CDR3nt: TGTGCCAGCGACTCCGACCGGGGTGTTTCACCCCTCCACTTT
abundance: .; j_gene: TRBJ1-2; v_gene: TRBV6-5; d_gene: .; len: 15; CDR3aa: CASSYGGVGDYGYTF; CDR3nt: TGTGCCAGCAGTTACGGCGGTGTAGGGGACTATGGCTACACCTTC
abundance: .; j_gene: TRBJ1-4; v_gene: TRBV3-1/TRBV3-2; d_gene: TRBD1; len: 15; CDR3aa: CASSRPGTGNEKLFF; CDR3nt: TGTGCCAGCAGCCGCCCCGGGACAGGAAATGAAAAACTGTTTTTT
abundance: .; j_gene: TRBJ2-7; v_gene: TRBV30; d_gene: .; len: 13; CDR3aa: CAWSRGILYEQYF; CDR3nt: TGTGCCTGGAGTCGGGGAATCCTCTACGAGCAGTACTTC
abundance: few; j_gene: TRBJ1-6; v_gene: TRBV7-9; d_gene: TRBD1; len: 16; CDR3aa: CASSQGALSGNSPLHF; CDR3nt: TGTGCCAGCAGCCAGGGGGCCCTCTCGGGCAATTCACCCCTCCACTTT
abundance: .; j_gene: TRBJ1-2; v_gene: TRBV27; d_gene: .; len: 15; CDR3aa: CASSSPLTAPKGYTF; CDR3nt: TGTGCCAGCAGTTCTCCGTTGACAGCCCCTAAGGGCTACACCTTC
abundance: .; j_gene: TRBJ1-1; v_gene: TRBV19; d_gene: TRBD1; len: 13; CDR3aa: CASTTGENTEAFF; CDR3nt: TGTGCCAGTACTACAGGGGAGAACACTGAAGCTTTCTTT
abundance: once; j_gene: TRBJ1-3; v_gene: TRBV18; d_gene: .; len: 16; CDR3aa: CASSTTWVRSGNTIYF; CDR3nt: TGTGCCAGCTCAACTACATGGGTGCGCTCTGGAAACACCATATATTTT
abundance: .; j_gene: TRBJ2-1; v_gene: TRBV30; d_gene: TRBD1; len: 17; CDR3aa: CAWSPLSGTGTYNEQFF; CDR3nt: TGTGCCTGGAGCCCCCTCTCGGGGACAGGGACCTACAATGAGCAGTTCTTC
abundance: .; j_gene: TRBJ1-4; v_gene: TRBV5-1; d_gene: .; len: 15; CDR3aa: CASSPWGAWGEKLFF; CDR3nt: TGCGCCAGCAGCCCCTGGGGGGCGTGGGGGGAAAAACTGTTTTTT
abundance: .; j_gene: TRBJ1-1; v_gene: TRBV6-1; d_gene: .; len: 12; CDR3aa: CASSEDVRAAFF; CDR3nt: TGTGCCAGCAGTGAAGATGTTCGGGCGGCTTTCTTT
abundance: .; j_gene: TRBJ1-6; v_gene: TRBV30; d_gene: .; len: 16; CDR3aa: CAWSVAGYRKDSPLHF; CDR3nt: TGTGCCTGGAGTGTAGCAGGGTATCGTAAAGATTCACCCCTCCACTTT
abundance: .; j_gene: TRBJ2-7; v_gene: TRBV6-1; d_gene: TRBD1; len: 15; CDR3aa: CASSETRQGAYEQYF; CDR3nt: TGTGCCAGCAGTGAAACCCGACAGGGGGCCTACGAGCAGTACTTC
abundance: .; j_gene: TRBJ1-4; v_gene: TRBV6-5; d_gene: .; len: 14; CDR3aa: CASLIGPSNEKLFF; CDR3nt: TGTGCCAGCCTTATAGGGCCTTCTAATGAAAAACTGTTTTTT
abundance: .; j_gene: TRBJ2-1; v_gene: TRBV6-5; d_gene: TRBD1; len: 13; CDR3aa: CASRDRIYNEQFF; CDR3nt: TGTGCCAGCAGGGACAGGATCTACAATGAGCAGTTCTTC